The next 24 T cell receptor beta chains were all read from a single sample in a study of cytomegalovirus exposure and HLA in healthy donors. PCR primers comprised 60 Vbeta and 13 Jbeta primers. Using immunoSEQ multiplex PCR, the repertoire was profiled, and TCRdb retains in-frame clones only, with some absent. Of under 55,000 clones listed, roughly 72% were seen once; the top ten hold 9.1%. The sequenced sample was PBMCs. Receptors originate from a woman aged 45-65 years in good health and CMV-seronegative.

This chain uses TRBV28 with TRBJ2-1; no clear D gene. Trimming shortened V by 2 bases and J by 5 bases, and 7 bases separated the two germline ends. This CDR3 contains 13 residues. Germline V gene sequence: CDR1 MDHEN, CDR2 SYDVKM. CDR3 nucleotides: TGTGCCAGCAGTTTAAACCAGAACAATGAGCAGTTCTTC. Translation: CASSLNQNNEQFF.

This clone was counted a few times. This sequence joins TRBV7-7 and TRBJ1-5, with D possibly matching TRBD1 (6 bases). Trimming removed 1 base at V and 3 bases at J, with 22 bases between. CDR3 length: 19 residues. Germline V lookup: CDR1 SSHAT, CDR2 FNYEAQ (reference sequence). CDR3 sequence reads: CASSLGLGAQRGANQPQHF. For the CDR3, the DNA is TGTGCCAGCAGCTTAGGGCTGGGGGCGCAGAGGGGAGCCAATCAGCCCCAGCATTTT.

This clone was recorded a few times. The rearrangement uses TRBV19 and TRBJ2-7; 7 bases line up with TRBD1. V shed 8 bases, J shed 2 bases, and the junction held 6 bases outside the gene matches. CDR1 is LNHDA, CDR2 SQIVND, per germline (reference sequence). The CDR3 consists of 13 residues. CDR3 residues: CASSTGFPYEQYF. The CDR3 nucleotides read TGTGCCAGTTCGACAGGGTTTCCCTACGAGCAGTACTTC.

The chain is built from TRBV15 and TRBJ2-5; D is uncertain. The V and J ends lost 5 bases and 0 bases respectively, with 10 bases between them. This CDR3 region has 14 residues. Germline V gene sequence: CDR1 LNHNV, CDR2 YYDKDF (reference sequence). The CDR3 DNA sequence: TGTGCCACCAGCTTTTCCCTGTACCAAGAGACCCAGTACTTC. Translation gives CATSFSLYQETQYF.

As for this clone: The same CDR3 also results from other DNA sequences found in this sample. CDR3 loop: CSVAPTGGVRDGYTF. In nucleotides, the CDR3 is TGCAGCGTTGCCCCGACAGGGGGCGTTCGGGATGGCTACACCTTC. This chain joins TRBV29-1 and TRBJ1-2; 10 positions agree with TRBD1. J lost 6 bases, V lost 4 bases, and 11 bases had no gene match. In germline, CDR1 is SQVTM, CDR2 ANQGSEA. The CDR3 totals 15 residues.

The genes are TRBV5-1 and TRBJ2-1; 11 positions agree with TRBD1. V was clipped by 1 base and J by 7 bases; unmatched bases: 4. The CDR3 runs to 15 residues. Germline-derived CDR1 and CDR2 are SGHRS and YFSETQ. CDR3 loop: CASSLPGTGGNEQFF. Here the CDR3 DNA reads TGCGCCAGCAGCTTGCCGGGGACAGGGGGGAATGAGCAGTTCTTC.

The J gene is TRBJ1-1, the V gene TRBV4-2; tentative D call: TRBD1 (6 bases). CDR1 LGHNA and CDR2 YNFKEQ come from the germline V gene. The CDR3 contains 15 residues. V shed 0 bases and J shed 3 bases, with 11 bases lying between them. CDR3 coding DNA: TGTGCCAGCAGCCAAGAGGCAGGGGTAGACACTGAAGCTTTCTTT. Encoded protein: CASSQEAGVDTEAFF.

This chain links TRBV7-3 with TRBJ2-1; possible D gene TRBD2, 6 bases. The CDR3 extends over 14 amino acids. The V and J ends lost 4 bases and 7 bases respectively, with 14 bases between them. Germline assignment: CDR1 SGHTA and CDR2 FQGTGA. In DNA, the CDR3 is TGTGCCAGCAGCTACCGGGACTTGGGAAATGAGCAGTTCTTC. Its protein product is CASSYRDLGNEQFF. The full variable domain, with the rest looked up from reference TRBV7-3 and TRBJ2-1, is GAGVSQTPSNKVTEKGKYVELRCDPISGHTALYWYRQSLGQGPEFLIYFQGTGAADDSGLPNDRFFAVRPEGSVSTLKIQRTERGDSAVYLCASSYRDLGNEQFFGPGTRLTVL.

This sequence joins TRBV5-8 and TRBJ1-2, with 7 bases matching TRBD1. CDR3 length: 12 residues. CDR1 is SGHTS and CDR2 is YDEGEE in the germline V gene. The V and J ends lost 6 bases and 4 bases, in that order; junction bases with no gene match: 3. CDR3 bases: TGTGCCAGCATTAACAGGGGCTATGGCTACACCTTC. Its protein product is CASINRGYGYTF.

This chain links TRBV28 with TRBJ2-1; D ambiguous. V was pared by 5 bases and J by 5 bases, with 10 bases between. The CDR3 totals 13 residues. From germline, CDR1 is MDHEN and CDR2 SYDVKM. CDR3 in DNA: TGTGCCAGCAGTACTCCTCAGGACAATGAGCAGTTCTTC. Protein: CASSTPQDNEQFF. Looking up the rest from reference TRBV28 and TRBJ2-1 gives the full variable domain: DVKVTQSSRYLVKRTGEKVFLECVQDMDHENMFWYRQDPGLGLRLIYFSYDVKMKEKGDIPEGYSVSREKKERFSLILESASTNQTSMYLCASSTPQDNEQFFGPGTRLTVL.

This clone was recorded a few times. The rearrangement links TRBV7-3 to TRBJ2-2, with TRBD1 as a possible D gene (5 bases). The CDR3 covers 13 residues. Looked up from germline, CDR1 is SGHTA and CDR2 is FQGTGA. V lost 2 bases and J 5 bases, leaving 6 bases between the germline ends. The chain's CDR3 is CASSLPGTGELFF. CDR3 DNA sequence: TGTGCCAGCAGCTTACCAGGGACCGGGGAGCTGTTTTTT.

The chain couples TRBV7-9 to TRBJ1-4, with D possibly being TRBD1 (5 bases). With 5 bases removed from V and 3 bases from J, the gap between germline ends came to 19 bases. Germline V gene lookup returns CDR1 SEHNR and CDR2 FQNEAQ (reference sequence). CDR3 size: 17 residues. This chain's CDR3 is CASSPLRTGGPNEKLFF. Here the CDR3 DNA reads TGTGCCAGCAGCCCTCTCAGGACGGGGGGTCCTAATGAAAAACTGTTTTTT.

For this clone: Lacking the conserved final phenylalanine or tryptophan, this CDR3 likely reflects a read error. This chain links TRBV30 with TRBJ2-3; D perhaps matches TRBD2 (5 bases). Germline V CDR1 and CDR2: GTSNPN, SVGIG (reference sequence). V was pared by 0 bases and J by 11 bases, with 9 bases between. The CDR3 is made up of 11 amino acids. Here the CDR3 DNA reads TGTGCCTGGAGTGTGGGAGCAAAGCAGTATGTT. Translated: CAWSVGAKQYV.

The chain joins TRBV19 to TRBJ2-7; perhaps TRBD2 as D (5 bases). The V and J ends lost 3 bases and 1 base respectively, with 10 bases between them. Germline V gives CDR1 LNHDA, CDR2 SQIVND (reference sequence). This CDR3 is built from 14 residues. CDR3 sequence (DNA): TGTGCCAGTAGTATCTGGCGGACTTCCTACGAGCAGTACTTC. It translates to CASSIWRTSYEQYF.

The rearrangement links TRBV27 to TRBJ2-2; possible D gene TRBD2, 5 bases. V was pared by 3 bases and J by 5 bases, with 10 bases between. The CDR3 consists of 14 residues. CDR1 is MNHEY, CDR2 SMNVEV, per germline (reference sequence). CDR3 protein: CASSLPPGTGELFF. CDR3 DNA sequence: TGTGCCAGCAGTTTGCCCCCGGGGACCGGGGAGCTGTTTTTT.

CDR3 region: CASSHPATGAYGYTF. CDR3 bases: TGTGCCAGCAGCCACCCCGCTACAGGGGCCTATGGCTACACCTTC. The J gene is TRBJ1-2, the V gene TRBV4-2; the match to TRBD1 covers 7 bases. The CDR3 is made up of 15 amino acids. Per the germline V gene, CDR1 is LGHNA and CDR2 is YNFKEQ. Trimming cost V 3 bases and J 4 bases; bases outside gene matches: 8.

The chain is built from TRBV7-2 and TRBJ1-5; possibly TRBD1 for D (6 bases). The CDR3 extends over 14 amino acids. V was cut by 5 bases and J by 2 bases, with 10 bases left in between. Germline CDR1 is SGHTA and CDR2 is FQGNSA. CDR3 sequence reads: CASSRGGGNQPQHF. The CDR3, as DNA: TGTGCCAGCAGCAGGGGGGGTGGCAATCAGCCCCAGCATTTT. The entire variable domain, with the rest obtained from reference TRBV7-2 and TRBJ1-5, is as follows: GAGVSQSPSNKVTEKGKDVELRCDPISGHTALYWYRQSLGQGLEFLIYFQGNSAPDKSGLPSDRFSAERTGGSVSTLTIQRTQQEDSAVYLCASSRGGGNQPQHFGDGTRLSIL.

The gene calls are TRBV10-2 and TRBJ2-1; TRBD2 aligns across 7 bases. Germline CDR1 is WSHSY and CDR2 is SAAADI. After removal of 6 bases from V and 4 bases from J, the junction contained 6 bases not matched to a gene. CDR3 length: 14 residues. The CDR3, as DNA: TGCGCCAGCAGAGAAGCGGGACCGTACAATGAGCAGTTCTTC. Protein product: CASREAGPYNEQFF.

This clone appeared once. The chain has TRBV5-1 and TRBJ2-1, with 10 bases aligning to TRBD2. The J segment lost 7 bases and the V segment lost 4 bases, leaving 8 bases of the junction unmatched. Per the germline V gene, CDR1 is SGHRS and CDR2 is YFSETQ. This CDR3 is built from 15 residues. The CDR3, as DNA: TGCGCCAGCAGCCCGGTAGCGGGAGGTGGAAATGAGCAGTTCTTC. It encodes CASSPVAGGGNEQFF. The variable domain in full, completed from reference TRBV5-1 and TRBJ2-1, reads KAGVTQTPRYLIKTRGQQVTLSCSPISGHRSVSWYQQTPGQGLQFLFEYFSETQRNKGNFPGRFSGRQFSNSRSEMNVSTLELGDSALYLCASSPVAGGGNEQFFGPGTRLTVL.

CDR3 coding DNA: TGTGCCAGTAAACGGGTCCCCACGAGCAATCAGCCCCAGCATTTT. Translating gives CASKRVPTSNQPQHF. This chain uses TRBV19 with TRBJ1-5; D not certain. From germline, CDR1 is LNHDA and CDR2 SQIVND (reference sequence). Trimming cost V 7 bases and J 1 base, with 14 bases left between them. The CDR3 has 15 amino acids.

The CDR3 loop is CASSLGTGVFYEQYF. The DNA for the CDR3 is TGTGCCAGCAGTTTAGGGACAGGGGTATTTTACGAGCAGTACTTC. The chain combines TRBV28 with TRBJ2-7, with TRBD1 identical over 10 bases. Germline CDR1 reads MDHEN; CDR2 reads SYDVKM. V was pared by 2 bases and J by 4 bases, with 5 bases of the junction left unmatched. The CDR3 runs 15 residues.

V is TRBV6-5 and J is TRBJ1-5; no clear D. CDR1 is MNHEY, CDR2 SVGAGI, per germline. Trimming stripped 5 bases from V and 5 bases from J, with 10 bases between. The CDR3 spans 13 residues. The CDR3 DNA follows: TGTGCCAGCAGTACGCAGAGGGATCAGCCCCAGCATTTT. Translated, it gives CASSTQRDQPQHF.

This chain links TRBV29-1 with TRBJ2-3; D remains unclear. Germline V CDR1 and CDR2: SQVTM, ANQGSEA. The CDR3 contains 13 residues. Trimming removed 3 bases from V and 2 bases from J, with 9 bases in between. In DNA, the CDR3 is TGCAGCGTTGACCCCAGTAACACAGATACGCAGTATTTT. Translation: CSVDPSNTDTQYF.

The gene calls are TRBV27 and TRBJ2-2; tentative D call: TRBD1 (5 bases). The germline V gene encodes CDR1 MNHEY and CDR2 SMNVEV (reference sequence). V dropped 5 bases and J dropped 2 bases, with 12 bases sitting between them. The CDR3 has 15 residues. Here the CDR3 reads CASSRTSINTGELFF. For the CDR3, the DNA is TGTGCCAGCAGTCGGACATCGATAAACACCGGGGAGCTGTTTTTT.